The present T cell receptor beta chain was sequenced within a study of human T cells and chemical hapten exposure. Study details: Across the whole study, which lasted around 26 weeks, patients were given diphenylcyclopropenone on the scalp once a week. Study-level points and caveats: TCRs above 1 in 1000 frequency stayed constant with DPC sensitization. With alopecia, donors may have immune responses unlike healthy people's.

The study's library attached unique molecular identifiers to single cDNA molecules. TCRdb re-called the RACE reads with MiXCR, one entry per CDR3 protein. Here the sample spans about 350,000 distinct CDR3 sequences, about 6.3% being singletons. For this clonotype: The antigen is not known.

Germline V lookup: CDR1 MNHEY, CDR2 SVGEGT. The CDR3 extends over 14 amino acids. V shed 4 bases and J shed 7 bases, with 14 bases lying between them. The time point: patch test 2, 6 weeks after DPC sensitization. Treatment denoted: therapeutic diphenylcyclopropenone sensitization with weekly scalp DPC. This sequence joins TRBV6-2 or TRBV6-3 and TRBJ2-1; no definite D call. The input for sequencing was whole blood, taken in connection with sensitization to the hapten diphenylcyclopropenone (DPC). The sequence derives from a woman under 30 with alopecia areata. Some clones in this sample may be carry-over from other donors' samples. The DNA for the CDR3 is TGTGCCAGCAGTTTACGGTCGCGATTTAATGAGCAGTTCTTC. Translation: CASSLRSRFNEQFF.